A single sample gave rise to the 18 T cell receptor beta chains below, sequenced in a study of OX40 agonist ivuxolimab in advanced cancers. Libraries were prepared by immunoSEQ multiplex PCR; TCRdb keeps only in-frame clonotypes and omits some of them. The table has 60,000 to 70,000 clones, 75% to 90% seen once. Material: CD4+ or CD8+ T cells sorted from blood, obtained in a trial of the OX40 agonist ivuxolimab. These receptors all stem from an adult with an advanced solid tumor such as melanoma, head and neck, liver or kidney cancer.

The chain carries TRBV7-9 and TRBJ1-1, with TRBD1 matching over 7 bases. CDR1 is SEHNR and CDR2 is FQNEAQ in the germline V gene (reference sequence). J was trimmed by 5 bases and V by 3 bases; bases with no gene match: 9. This CDR3 is 15 amino acids long. As DNA, the CDR3 is TGTGCCAGCAGCTTTCGCTCAGGGGGAGAGACTGAAGCTTTCTTT. It translates to CASSFRSGGETEAFF.

The V call is TRBV6-6, the J call TRBJ1-2; 10 positions agree with TRBD1. V lost 2 bases and J lost 10; bases outside the gene matches: 4. Per the germline V gene, CDR1 is MNHNY and CDR2 is SVGAGI (reference sequence). The CDR3 sequence is 13 residues long. Here the CDR3 reads CASSYRDRGDYTF. CDR3 sequence (DNA): TGTGCCAGCAGTTACAGGGACAGGGGTGACTACACCTTC.

V gene TRBV7-7 combines with J gene TRBJ2-3; TRBD1 is a possible D gene (5 bases). V was clipped by 5 bases and J by 8 bases, with 14 bases between them. Germline assignment: CDR1 SSHAT and CDR2 FNYEAQ (reference sequence). The CDR3 extends over 13 amino acids. CDR3 bases: TGTGCCAGCAGCCCCCGACTCCAGGGTACGCAGTATTTT. This gives the protein CASSPRLQGTQYF.

This sequence joins TRBV2 and TRBJ1-2; 8 bases agree with TRBD1. CDR1 SNHLY and CDR2 FYNNEI come from the germline V gene. After removal of 7 bases from V and 6 bases from J, the junction contained 16 bases not matched to a gene. The CDR3 length is 16 residues. The CDR3 bases are TGTGCCAGCATTTCCCCGGGGAGACAGGGGAGAAATGGCTACACCTTC. Protein product: CASISPGRQGRNGYTF.

The chain has TRBV4-3 and TRBJ2-2, with D unclear. CDR3 length equals 14 residues. CDR1 is LGHNA and CDR2 is YSLEER in the germline V gene. Trimming shortened V by 0 bases and J by 8 bases, and 10 bases separated the two germline ends. CDR3: CASSQDGVSGELFF. In DNA form, the CDR3 reads TGCGCCAGCAGCCAAGATGGGGTCTCGGGGGAGCTGTTTTTT.

V gene TRBV4-1 combines with J gene TRBJ2-5; 8 nucleotides line up with TRBD2. Germline trimming cut 4 bases from V and 1 base from J; bases unmatched to any gene: 8. In germline, CDR1 is MGHRA, CDR2 YSYEKL. CDR3 size: 16 residues. CDR3 DNA sequence: TGCGCCAGCAGCCCGGGGGTCGGGGGGGCCCAAGAGACCCAGTACTTC. Protein sequence: CASSPGVGGAQETQYF.

The V and J genes are TRBV14 and TRBJ1-5, with D uncertain. The CDR3 is made up of 13 amino acids. Trimming pared 1 base from V and 4 bases from J, leaving 5 bases between. Germline V lookup: CDR1 SGHDN, CDR2 FVKESK. CDR3 sequence reads: CASSQAGNQPQHF. The CDR3 DNA reads TGTGCCAGCAGCCAAGCGGGGAATCAGCCCCAGCATTTT. The complete variable domain, with remaining parts taken from reference TRBV14 and TRBJ1-5, reads EAGVTQFPSHSVIEKGQTVTLRCDPISGHDNLYWYRRVMGKEIKFLLHFVKESKQDESGMPNNRFLAERTGGTYSTLKVQPAELEDSGVYFCASSQAGNQPQHFGDGTRLSIL.

This clone has only a few counts. The chain is built from TRBV19 and TRBJ1-6, with 7 bases matching TRBD1. The length of the CDR3 is 14 residues. The germline V gene encodes CDR1 LNHDA and CDR2 SQIVND (reference sequence). The trim removed 7 bases at V and 10 bases at J, leaving 10 bases unmatched. The CDR3 coding sequence is TGTGCCAGTACCCCTGACAGGGCCGGGTCACCCCTCCACTTT. Translated: CASTPDRAGSPLHF.

The genes are TRBV14 and TRBJ2-5, with D unresolved. V was trimmed by 5 bases and J by 4 bases, leaving 14 bases between them. Germline CDR1 reads SGHDN; CDR2 reads FVKESK. The CDR3 contains 14 residues. CDR3 region: CASSGIWGGETQYF. The CDR3 DNA follows: TGTGCCAGCAGCGGTATCTGGGGTGGAGAGACCCAGTACTTC.

The chain uses TRBV6-6 and TRBJ1-1, with D maybe TRBD1 (5 bases). Germline CDR1 MNHNY, CDR2 SVGAGI (reference sequence). V shed 8 bases and J shed 4 bases, with 14 bases lying between them. The CDR3 is 13 amino acids. Here the CDR3 reads CASQNGGGTEAFF. The DNA of the CDR3 is TGTGCCAGCCAAAACGGGGGTGGCACTGAAGCTTTCTTT.

This chain uses TRBV4-1 with TRBJ1-1, with TRBD1 matching 7 bases. The CDR3 is made up of 16 amino acids. J lost 1 base, V lost 0 bases, and 5 bases had no gene match. Germline lookup yields CDR1 MGHRA and CDR2 YSYEKL. The CDR3 DNA sequence: TGCGCCAGCAGCCAAGATGGGACAGTCCCGAACACTGAAGCTTTCTTT. Amino acids: CASSQDGTVPNTEAFF.

Notes on this clone: The junction and the germline gene differ at one end; a read error may be behind it. The chain links TRBV15 to TRBJ1-4; tentative D call: TRBD1 (6 bases). Germline V gene sequence: CDR1 LNHNV, CDR2 YYDKDF (reference sequence). This CDR3 spans 14 amino acids. CDR3 coding DNA: TGTGCCACCAGCATACAGGGTTCTAAGGAAAAACTGTTTTTT. Residues: CATSIQGSKEKLFF.

Regarding this clone: Its ends do not fully match the called genes, so a read error is possible. The genes are TRBV9 and TRBJ2-5; D is unresolved. The CDR3 spans 14 residues. From germline, CDR1 is SGDLS and CDR2 YYNGEE. CDR3 nucleotides: TGTGCCAGCAGCGTACAGGCGGCCCAAGAGACCCGGTACTTC. Protein: CASSVQAAQETRYF.

The J gene is TRBJ1-3, the V gene TRBV18; 7 nucleotides line up with TRBD1. Germline CDR1 reads KGHSH; CDR2 reads LQKENI. The CDR3 length is 16 residues. Unmatched junction bases numbered 7, after V lost 3 bases and J lost 2 bases. The CDR3 loop reads CASSPGTATTGNTIYF. DNA for the CDR3: TGTGCCAGCTCACCCGGGACAGCGACTACTGGAAACACCATATATTTT.

In its sample, this clone was seen a few times. The DNA of the CDR3 is TGCGCCAGCAAGGCAGGGAAGTCAAGCGATGAGCAGTTCTTC. It is translated as CASKAGKSSDEQFF. The chain has TRBV4-1 and TRBJ2-1; D perhaps matches TRBD1 (5 bases). The CDR3 runs 14 residues. Germline CDR1 MGHRA, CDR2 YSYEKL. Trimming shortened V by 7 bases and J by 8 bases, and 18 bases separated the two germline ends.

The chain joins TRBV5-1 to TRBJ1-2; D not certain. V lost 3 bases and J 5 bases, leaving 14 bases between the germline ends. The CDR3 totals 14 residues. In germline, CDR1 is SGHRS, CDR2 YFSETQ. CDR3 coding DNA: TGCGCCAGCAGCTCGGGCAGCTCCCCTTATGGCTACACCTTC. Translating gives CASSSGSSPYGYTF.

This clone was detected only a few times. The chain recombines TRBV6-4 with TRBJ1-5, with D perhaps TRBD1 (6 bases). Germline V gene lookup returns CDR1 MRHNA and CDR2 SNTAGT. The CDR3 loop spans 14 amino acids. V was pared by 3 bases and J by 2 bases, with 8 bases between. Written as DNA, the CDR3 is TGTGCCAGCAGTGATGGGGGCGGCAATCAGCCCCAGCATTTT. Protein: CASSDGGGNQPQHF.

The chain recombines TRBV5-1 with TRBJ1-1, with D unresolved. CDR3 length: 14 residues. Germline CDR1 reads SGHRS; CDR2 reads YFSETQ. Trimming pared 4 bases from V and 3 bases from J, leaving 13 bases between. In DNA, the CDR3 is TGCGCCAGCAGCCGAACGGGCGGCCACACTGAAGCTTTCTTT. Translated: CASSRTGGHTEAFF.